The T cell receptor (beta chain) described here comes from a study of response to subunit inactivated influenza vaccine. Findings of the study overall: Each seasonal flu vaccination may recruit only limited new T cells, authors suggested.

This clonotype was seen a few times. Its antigen remains unidentified. TCRdb analysed the RT-PCR reads with MiXCR anew, one entry per CDR3 protein. The sample shows around 470,000 distinct CDR3 sequences, 6% to 9% of them seen only once. The sample in question was PBMCs from blood, obtained 23 months after vaccination. This TCR was recovered from a man between 50 and 75 years old who received an inactivated influenza vaccine.

CDR3 residues: CASSSRQGDYEQYF. The CDR3 DNA reads TGTGCCAGCAGCTCACGACAGGGGGACTACGAGCAGTACTTC. The chain couples TRBV7-2 to TRBJ2-7, with 9 bases lining up with TRBD1. V trimming: 4 bases; J trimming: 3 bases; junction bases outside the gene matches: 4. CDR3 size: 14 residues. Germline loops: CDR1 SGHTA, CDR2 FQGNSA.